The clone carrying this T cell receptor (beta chain) was recorded once. The junction shows a germline mismatch at one end, possibly a read error. Primed by a sample-barcoded 5' primer and a J-beta primer mix, a second PCR proceeded for roughly 6 to 12 cycles. TCRdb analysed the 5' RACE reads with MiXCR anew, one entry per CDR3 protein. The sample has 910,000 or so distinct CDR3 sequences; about 51% are singletons. This sample was included in a study of blood T cells in healthy people across ages. The CDR3 extends over 12 amino acids. Specimen: blood. The origin of this receptor is a woman aged 55 to 70 in good health. The chain recombines TRBV12-3 or TRBV12-4 with TRBJ2-3, with 7 bases identical to TRBD2. For the CDR3, the DNA is TGTGTCAGCGGGAAAGTAGCAGATACGCAGTATTTT. Translation gives CVSGKVADTQYF.